The subject of this entry is one T cell receptor beta chain. No antigen is known for it. Specified treatment: roughly 10-day PBMC culture with coronavirus spike peptide pools or control peptides (ViraFEST assay). Peptide pool stimulation in ViraFEST expanded antigen-specific T cells, whose TCRs were then sequenced. After being plated at two million per well, PBMCs were cultured with approximately 9.9 IU/ml IL-2 and 10 ug/ml peptide pools. This entry is derived from a study of vaccination and CD4 T cells after COVID-19. The Oncomine TCR Beta short-read assay was applied to DNA of cultured CD4+ T cells. Researchers extracted genomic DNA from CD4+ T cells that had been cultured. TCRdb reprocessed the PCR reads with MiXCR, giving one entry per CDR3 protein. The sample records roughly 9,500 distinct CDR3 sequences, roughly 57% being singletons. This CDR3 spans 15 amino acids. In germline, CDR1 is SNHLY, CDR2 FYNNEI. V lost 3 bases to trimming and J lost 8 bases; unmatched junction nucleotides: 7.

This chain links TRBV2 with TRBJ2-1; 10 nucleotides agree with TRBD2. Sequencing was performed on CD4+ T cells from blood, cultured in vitro. The TCR comes from a human donor who had recovered from COVID-19. In DNA, the CDR3 is TGTGCCAGCAGTGACAGACTAGCGGGTGGTGATGAGCAGTTCTTC. It codes for CASSDRLAGGDEQFF.